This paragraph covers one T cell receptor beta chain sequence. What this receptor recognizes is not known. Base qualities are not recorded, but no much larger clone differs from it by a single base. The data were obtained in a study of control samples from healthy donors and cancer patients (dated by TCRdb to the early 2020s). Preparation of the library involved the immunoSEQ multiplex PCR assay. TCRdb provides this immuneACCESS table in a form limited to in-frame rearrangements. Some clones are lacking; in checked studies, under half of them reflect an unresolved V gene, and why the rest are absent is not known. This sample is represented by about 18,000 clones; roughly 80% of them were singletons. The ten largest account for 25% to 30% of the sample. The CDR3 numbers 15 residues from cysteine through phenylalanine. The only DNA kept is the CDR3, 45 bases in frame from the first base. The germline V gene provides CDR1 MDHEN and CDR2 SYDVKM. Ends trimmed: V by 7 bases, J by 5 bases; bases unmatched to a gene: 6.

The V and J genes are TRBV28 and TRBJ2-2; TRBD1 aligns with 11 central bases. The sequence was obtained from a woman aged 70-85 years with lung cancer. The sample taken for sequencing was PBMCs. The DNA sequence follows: TGTGCCAGCACCTTAGGGACAGGGGGGACCGGGGAGCTGTTTTTT. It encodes CASTLGTGGTGELFF.